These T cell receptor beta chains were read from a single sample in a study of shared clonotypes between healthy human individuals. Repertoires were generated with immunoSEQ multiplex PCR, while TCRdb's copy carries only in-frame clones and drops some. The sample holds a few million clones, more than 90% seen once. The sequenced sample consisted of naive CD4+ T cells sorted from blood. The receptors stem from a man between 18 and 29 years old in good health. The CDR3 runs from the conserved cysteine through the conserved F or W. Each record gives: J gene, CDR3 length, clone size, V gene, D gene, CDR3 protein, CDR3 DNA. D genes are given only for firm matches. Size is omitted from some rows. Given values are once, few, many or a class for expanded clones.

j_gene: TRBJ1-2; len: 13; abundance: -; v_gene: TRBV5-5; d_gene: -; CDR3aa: CASSPEGGYGYTF; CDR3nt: TGTGCCAGCAGCCCGGAGGGCGGCTATGGCTACACCTTC
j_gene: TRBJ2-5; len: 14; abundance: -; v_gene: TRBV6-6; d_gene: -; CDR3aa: CASSYSTAQETQYF; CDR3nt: TGTGCCAGCAGTTACTCGACGGCGCAAGAGACCCAGTACTTC
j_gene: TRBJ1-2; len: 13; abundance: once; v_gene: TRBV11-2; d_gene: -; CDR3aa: CASSFLGEWGYTF; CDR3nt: TGTGCCAGCAGCTTTTTGGGGGAGTGGGGCTACACCTTC
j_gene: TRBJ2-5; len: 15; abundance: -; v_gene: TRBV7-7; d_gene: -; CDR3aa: CASSLAYRRAETQYF; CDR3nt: TGTGCTAGCAGCTTAGCGTATAGAAGGGCAGAGACCCAGTACTTC
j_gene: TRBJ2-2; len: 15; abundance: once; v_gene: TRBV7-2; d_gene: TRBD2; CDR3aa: CASSLATSGGGELFF; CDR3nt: TGTGCCAGCAGCTTAGCTACTAGCGGTGGCGGGGAGCTGTTTTTT
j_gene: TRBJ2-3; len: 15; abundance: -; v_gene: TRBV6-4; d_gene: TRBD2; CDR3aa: CASSEGLADTDTQYF; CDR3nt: TGTGCCAGCAGTGAGGGACTAGCGGACACAGATACGCAGTATTTT
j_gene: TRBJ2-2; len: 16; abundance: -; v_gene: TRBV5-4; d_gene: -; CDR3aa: CASSPGGQGRTGELFF; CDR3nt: TGTGCCAGCAGCCCCGGAGGCCAGGGTAGGACCGGGGAGCTGTTTTTT
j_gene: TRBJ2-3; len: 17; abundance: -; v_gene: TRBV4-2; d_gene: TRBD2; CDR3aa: CASSQDSLAAITDTQYF; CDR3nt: TGTGCCAGCAGCCAAGATAGCCTAGCGGCGATCACAGATACGCAGTATTTT
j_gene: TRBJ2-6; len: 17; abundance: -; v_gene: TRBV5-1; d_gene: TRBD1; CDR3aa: CASSSTGGVSGANVLTF; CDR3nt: TGCGCCAGCAGCTCTACAGGGGGCGTCTCTGGGGCCAACGTCCTGACTTTC
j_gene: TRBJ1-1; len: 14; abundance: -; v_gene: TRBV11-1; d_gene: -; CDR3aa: CASSLFSGETEAFF; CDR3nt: TGTGCCAGCAGCTTATTTTCAGGGGAGACTGAAGCTTTCTTT
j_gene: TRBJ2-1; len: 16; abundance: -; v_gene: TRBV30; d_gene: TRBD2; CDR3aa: CAWSMGILLAGGEQFF; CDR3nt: TGTGCCTGGAGCATGGGAATCTTACTAGCGGGAGGTGAGCAGTTCTTC
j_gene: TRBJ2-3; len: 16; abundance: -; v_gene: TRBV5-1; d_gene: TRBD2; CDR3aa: CASSPTRGGSTDTQYF; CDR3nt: TGCGCCAGCAGCCCAACCCGGGGGGGGAGCACAGATACGCAGTATTTT
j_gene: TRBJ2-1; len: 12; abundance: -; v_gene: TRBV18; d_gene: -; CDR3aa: CASSPWRDEQFF; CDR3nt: TGTGCCAGCTCACCATGGCGGGATGAGCAGTTCTTC
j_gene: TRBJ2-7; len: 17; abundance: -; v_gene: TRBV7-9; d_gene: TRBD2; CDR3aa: CASSLRIAGGSSYEQYF; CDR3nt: TGTGCCAGCAGCTTAAGGATCGCGGGAGGGAGCTCCTACGAGCAGTACTTC
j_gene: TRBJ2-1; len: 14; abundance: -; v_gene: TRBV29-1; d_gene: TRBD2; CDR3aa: CSVDGGRVYNEQFF; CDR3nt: TGCAGCGTTGATGGCGGGAGGGTCTACAATGAGCAGTTCTTC
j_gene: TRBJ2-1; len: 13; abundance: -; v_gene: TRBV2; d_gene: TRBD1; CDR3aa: CASSGGQGREQFF; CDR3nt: TGTGCCAGCAGCGGGGGACAGGGGAGAGAGCAGTTCTTC
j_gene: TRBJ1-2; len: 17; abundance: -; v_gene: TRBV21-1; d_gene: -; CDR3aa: CASSRWGTGDTNYGYTF; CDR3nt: TGTGCCAGCAGCAGGTGGGGAACAGGGGATACTAACTATGGCTACACCTTC
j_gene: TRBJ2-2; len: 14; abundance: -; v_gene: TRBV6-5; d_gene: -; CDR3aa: CASGGTANTGELFF; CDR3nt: TGTGCCAGTGGCGGGACAGCGAACACCGGGGAGCTGTTTTTT
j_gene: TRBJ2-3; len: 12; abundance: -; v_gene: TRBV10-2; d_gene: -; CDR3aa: CASSPGADTQYF; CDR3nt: TGCGCCAGCAGCCCCGGGGCAGATACGCAGTATTTT
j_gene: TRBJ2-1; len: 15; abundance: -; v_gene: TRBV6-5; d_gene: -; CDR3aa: CASSSAGPSYNEQFF; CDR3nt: TGTGCCAGCAGCTCCGCGGGACCCTCCTACAATGAGCAGTTCTTC
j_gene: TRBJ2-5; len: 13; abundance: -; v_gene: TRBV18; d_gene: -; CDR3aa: CASSPTSQETQYF; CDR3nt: TGTGCCAGCTCACCGACATCCCAAGAGACCCAGTACTTC
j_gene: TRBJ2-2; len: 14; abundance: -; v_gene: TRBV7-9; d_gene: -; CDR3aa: CASSLPGSTGELFF; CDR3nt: TGTGCCAGCAGCCTTCCAGGGAGCACCGGGGAGCTGTTTTTT
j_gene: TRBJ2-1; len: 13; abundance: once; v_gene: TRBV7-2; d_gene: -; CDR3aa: CASSLAAGAEQFF; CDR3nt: TGTGCCAGCAGCTTAGCCGCAGGGGCTGAGCAGTTCTTC
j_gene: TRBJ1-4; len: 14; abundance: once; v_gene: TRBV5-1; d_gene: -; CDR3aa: CASSFGDTNEKLFF; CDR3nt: TGCGCCAGCAGCTTCGGCGATACTAATGAAAAACTGTTTTTT
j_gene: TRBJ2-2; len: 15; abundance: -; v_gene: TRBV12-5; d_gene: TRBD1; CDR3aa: CASGPGTGNTGELFF; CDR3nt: TGTGCTAGTGGTCCCGGGACAGGGAACACCGGGGAGCTGTTTTTT
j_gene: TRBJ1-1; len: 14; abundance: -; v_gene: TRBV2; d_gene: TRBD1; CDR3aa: CASSGQGGNTEAFF; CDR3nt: TGTGCCAGCAGTGGACAGGGTGGAAACACTGAAGCTTTCTTT
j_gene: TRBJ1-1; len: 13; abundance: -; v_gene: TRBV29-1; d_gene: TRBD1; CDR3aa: CSVAGGLNTEAFF; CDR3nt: TGCAGCGTGGCAGGGGGGTTGAACACTGAAGCTTTCTTT
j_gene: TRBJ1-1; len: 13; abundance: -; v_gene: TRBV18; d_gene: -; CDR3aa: CASSQGEGTEAFF; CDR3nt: TGTGCCAGCTCACAGGGGGAAGGGACTGAAGCTTTCTTT
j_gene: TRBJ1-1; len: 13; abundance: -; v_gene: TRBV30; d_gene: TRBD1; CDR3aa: CALVRTGNTEAFF; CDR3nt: TGTGCCTTGGTCAGGACAGGGAACACTGAAGCTTTCTTT
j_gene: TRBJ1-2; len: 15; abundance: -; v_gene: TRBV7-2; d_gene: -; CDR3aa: CASSLVSTNPYGYTF; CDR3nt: TGTGCCAGCAGCTTAGTATCTACCAATCCCTATGGCTACACCTTC
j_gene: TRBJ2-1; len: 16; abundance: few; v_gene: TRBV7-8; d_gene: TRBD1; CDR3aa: CASSPGTGGFYNEQFF; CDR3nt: TGTGCCAGCAGCCCCGGGACAGGGGGATTCTACAATGAGCAGTTCTTC
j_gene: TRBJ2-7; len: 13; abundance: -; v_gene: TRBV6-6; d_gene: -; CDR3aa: CAHRRGSSYEQYF; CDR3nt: TGTGCCCACAGACGGGGCTCGAGCTACGAGCAGTACTTC
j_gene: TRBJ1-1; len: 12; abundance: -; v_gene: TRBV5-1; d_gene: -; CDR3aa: CASSVAGTEAFF; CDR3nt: TGCGCCAGCTCGGTGGCTGGGACTGAAGCTTTCTTT
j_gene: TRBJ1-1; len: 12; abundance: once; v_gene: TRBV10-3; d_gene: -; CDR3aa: CAIRQGGTEAFF; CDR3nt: TGTGCCATCAGACAGGGCGGCACTGAAGCTTTCTTT
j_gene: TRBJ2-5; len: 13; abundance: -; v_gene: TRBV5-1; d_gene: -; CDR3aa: CASSRDLTETQYF; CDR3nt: TGCGCCAGCAGCCGGGACCTAACGGAGACCCAGTACTTC
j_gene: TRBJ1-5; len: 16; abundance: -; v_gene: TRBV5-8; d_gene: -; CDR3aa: CASSGRTVGYNQPQHF; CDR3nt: TGTGCCAGCAGCGGCCGGACGGTGGGGTACAATCAGCCCCAGCATTTT